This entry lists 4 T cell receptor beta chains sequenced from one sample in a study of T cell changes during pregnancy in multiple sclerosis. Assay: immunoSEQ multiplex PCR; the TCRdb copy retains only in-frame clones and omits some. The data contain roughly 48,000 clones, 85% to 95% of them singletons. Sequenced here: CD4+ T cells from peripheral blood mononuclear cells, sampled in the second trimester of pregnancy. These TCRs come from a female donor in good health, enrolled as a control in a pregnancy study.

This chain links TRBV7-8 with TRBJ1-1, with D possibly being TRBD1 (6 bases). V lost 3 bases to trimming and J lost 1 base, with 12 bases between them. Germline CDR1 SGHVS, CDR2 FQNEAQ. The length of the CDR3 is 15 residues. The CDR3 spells CASSFFGTPNTEAFF. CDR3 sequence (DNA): TGTGCCAGCAGCTTCTTTGGGACACCGAACACTGAAGCTTTCTTT.

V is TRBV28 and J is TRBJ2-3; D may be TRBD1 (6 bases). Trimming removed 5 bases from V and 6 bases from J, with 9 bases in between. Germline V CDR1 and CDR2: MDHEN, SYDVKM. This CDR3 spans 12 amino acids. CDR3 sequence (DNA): TGTGCCAGCAGTGGTCAGGGGGATACGCAGTATTTT. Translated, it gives CASSGQGDTQYF.

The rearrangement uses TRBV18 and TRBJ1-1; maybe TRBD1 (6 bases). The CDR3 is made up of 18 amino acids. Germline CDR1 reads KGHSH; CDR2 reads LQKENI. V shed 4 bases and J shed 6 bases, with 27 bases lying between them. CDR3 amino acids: CASSLALYRDIQAAEAFF. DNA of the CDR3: TGTGCCAGCTCACTCGCTTTATACCGGGACATTCAAGCCGCTGAAGCTTTCTTT.

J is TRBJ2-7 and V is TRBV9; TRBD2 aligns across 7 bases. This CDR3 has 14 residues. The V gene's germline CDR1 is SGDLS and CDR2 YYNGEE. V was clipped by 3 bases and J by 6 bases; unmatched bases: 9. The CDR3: CASSAPGAGAEQYF. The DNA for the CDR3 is TGTGCCAGCAGCGCCCCCGGGGCGGGAGCCGAGCAGTACTTC.